These 22 T cell receptor beta chains were sequenced from one sample in a study of CD8 T cells in Susac syndrome. The RNA input was about 0.5 to 1 ug, and it was reverse transcribed with random hexamers. TCRdb itself ran the immunoSEQ multiplex PCR reads through MiXCR, one entry per CDR3 protein. Of about 140,000 distinct CDR3 sequences listed, approximately 94% are singletons. The sequencing input was CD4+ T cells from PBMCs. The receptors stem from a human donor with Susac syndrome.

The CDR3 DNA reads TGCGCCAGCAGCCAAGGACAGGGGGCTGGGAAGACCCAGTACTTC. Protein sequence: CASSQGQGAGKTQYF. V and J are TRBV4-1 and TRBJ2-5, with 10 bases lining up with TRBD1. Germline loops: CDR1 MGHRA, CDR2 YSYEKL. This CDR3 has 15 residues. V shed 1 base and J 6 bases; nucleotides not matched to a gene: 5.

This chain connects TRBV29-1 to TRBJ2-3, with unresolved D. V gave up 4 bases and J gave up 4 bases, with 15 bases separating them. CDR1 is SQVTM, CDR2 ANQGSEA, per germline. The CDR3 is 14 amino acids. CDR3 residues: CSVVGSRFADTQYF. CDR3 DNA sequence: TGCAGCGTTGTCGGTAGCCGGTTTGCAGATACGCAGTATTTT.

V usage is TRBV18 and J usage is TRBJ1-1; D is ambiguous. Germline V gene lookup returns CDR1 KGHSH and CDR2 LQKENI. This CDR3 has 13 amino acids. The V and J ends lost 7 bases and 4 bases respectively, with 13 bases between them. The CDR3 DNA is TGTGCCAGCTTTCACAGTGTCGGCACTGAAGCTTTCTTT. Residues: CASFHSVGTEAFF.

CDR3 in amino acids: CASSSDRVNQPQHF. As DNA, the CDR3 is TGTGCCAGCAGCTCCGACAGGGTCAATCAGCCCCAGCATTTT. The chain has TRBV11-2 and TRBJ1-5; 7 bases align to TRBD1. Germline values: CDR1 SGHAT, CDR2 FQNNGV. The CDR3 has 14 amino acids. Trimming cost V 4 bases and J 3 bases; bases outside gene matches: 3.

The chain combines TRBV5-1 with TRBJ1-2; weak D call: TRBD1 (5 bases). V lost 0 bases to trimming and J lost 3 bases, with 21 bases between them. The CDR3 consists of 18 residues. Per germline, CDR1 SGHRS and CDR2 YFSETQ. CDR3 DNA sequence: TGCGCCAGCAGCTTGGATCCGGGCGGGGGACGTGGGGACTATGGCTACACCTTC. It yields the protein CASSLDPGGGRGDYGYTF.

The chain recombines TRBV12-3 or TRBV12-4 with TRBJ1-2; D remains ambiguous. With 2 bases removed from V and 0 bases from J, the gap between germline ends came to 13 bases. The CDR3 runs to 16 residues. CDR3 coding DNA: TGTGCCAGCAGTTTATTAGTAACAGCTACTAACTATGGCTACACCTTC. Residues: CASSLLVTATNYGYTF.

The chain uses TRBV4-1 and TRBJ1-4; the D is unclear. Per germline, CDR1 MGHRA and CDR2 YSYEKL. V gave up 0 bases and J gave up 5 bases, with 10 bases separating them. The CDR3 runs to 15 residues. The CDR3 nucleotides are TGCGCCAGCAGCCAAGAAGTGGTCCAGAATGAAAAACTGTTTTTT. It encodes CASSQEVVQNEKLFF.

The chain employs TRBV9 and TRBJ1-5, with D perhaps matching TRBD1 (5 bases). Germline values: CDR1 SGDLS, CDR2 YYNGEE. CDR3 length: 15 amino acids. The V end lost 3 bases, the J end lost 7 bases, and 17 bases lay between the germline ends. CDR3 amino acids: CASSALGALGQPQHF. CDR3 bases: TGTGCCAGCAGCGCACTAGGGGCGTTAGGGCAGCCCCAGCATTTT.

The genes are TRBV24-1 and TRBJ2-1; D ambiguous. The CDR3 covers 14 residues. V was shortened by 0 bases and J by 10 bases, with 12 bases between the two germline ends. CDR1 and CDR2 from the germline V gene are KGHDR and SFDVKD. The CDR3 spells CATSDLHLVGEQFF. CDR3 sequence (DNA): TGTGCCACCAGTGATTTGCATTTGGTTGGCGAGCAGTTCTTC.

This rearrangement joins TRBV4-2 to TRBJ1-1; D not certain. V lost 1 base to trimming and J lost 1 base, with 13 bases between them. CDR3 length: 16 amino acids. The germline V gene encodes CDR1 LGHNA and CDR2 YNFKEQ. Here the CDR3 DNA reads TGTGCCAGCAGCCAAGGTCTGGGAGTCCGGAACACTGAAGCTTTCTTT. This translates into CASSQGLGVRNTEAFF.

The chain recombines TRBV4-1 with TRBJ2-3; a possible D gene is TRBD2 (6 bases). The germline gives CDR1 MGHRA, CDR2 YSYEKL. The ends were cut back, 1 base at V and 8 bases at J, with 10 bases in the middle. This CDR3 has 13 residues. In nucleotides, the CDR3 is TGCGCCAGCAGCCAAGGGAGGGGCGGTACGCAGTATTTT. Its translation is CASSQGRGGTQYF.

This clonotype was counted a single time. The chain couples TRBV12-3 or TRBV12-4 to TRBJ2-3; 9 bases map to TRBD1. The V gene end was trimmed by 7 bases and the J gene end by 5 bases; junction bases not matched to a gene: 10. This CDR3 region has 15 residues. CDR3 in amino acids: CASTDRTGGIDTQYF. The CDR3 nucleotides are TGTGCCAGCACCGACAGAACAGGGGGCATAGATACGCAGTATTTT.

This chain links TRBV7-2 with TRBJ2-3, with a weak D call TRBD2 (5 bases). Deletions cut 5 bases from V and 3 bases from J, with 15 bases between. The CDR3 covers 15 residues. The germline gives CDR1 SGHTA, CDR2 FQGNSA. The CDR3 coding sequence is TGTGCCAGCAGCCAACTAGGGTTTGGGACAGATACGCAGTATTTT. It specifies CASSQLGFGTDTQYF.

The chain carries TRBV5-1 and TRBJ1-2, with D hard to call. CDR3 length: 12 amino acids. Per the germline V gene, CDR1 is SGHRS and CDR2 is YFSETQ. V was shortened by 1 base and J by 6 bases, with 7 bases between the two germline ends. CDR3 residues: CASSLTADGYTF. The CDR3 nucleotides are TGCGCCAGCAGCTTGACCGCGGATGGCTACACCTTC.

The chain links TRBV4-1 to TRBJ2-3, with D possibly being TRBD1 (5 bases). CDR1 MGHRA and CDR2 YSYEKL come from the germline V gene. There are 13 residues in the CDR3. The V end lost 2 bases, the J end lost 10 bases, and 13 bases lay between the germline ends. CDR3 protein: CASSQFQGRAQYF. The CDR3 region has the DNA TGCGCCAGCAGCCAATTCCAGGGAAGGGCGCAGTATTTT.

This clonotype has just a few counts. The chain joins TRBV29-1 to TRBJ2-1; D may be TRBD2 (6 bases). The V gene's germline CDR1 is SQVTM and CDR2 ANQGSEA. This CDR3 has 12 amino acids. V lost 4 bases to trimming and J lost 7 bases, with 11 bases between them. The CDR3 spells CSVVEGSNEQFF. CDR3 DNA: TGCAGCGTTGTGGAGGGTTCGAATGAGCAGTTCTTC.

This chain links TRBV5-1 with TRBJ2-1; TRBD2 aligns across 8 bases. Trimming took 2 bases from V and 2 from J; bases not matched to a gene: 6. CDR3 length equals 16 residues. The germline V gene has CDR1 SGHRS and CDR2 YFSETQ. The CDR3 here is CASSFEAGVTYNEQFF. The DNA for the CDR3 is TGCGCCAGCAGCTTCGAAGCGGGAGTAACCTACAATGAGCAGTTCTTC.

The V call is TRBV24-1, the J call TRBJ2-2; D is ambiguous. Germline values: CDR1 KGHDR, CDR2 SFDVKD. The CDR3 has 16 residues. With 1 base removed from V and 0 bases from J, the gap between germline ends came to 8 bases. CDR3 nucleotide sequence: TGTGCCACCAGTGATTTTGGCGTAACGAACACCGGGGAGCTGTTTTTT. It encodes CATSDFGVTNTGELFF.

This chain's CDR3 is CASSPRGEADTQYF. The CDR3 nucleotides are TGTGCCAGCAGCCCCAGGGGCGAAGCCGATACGCAGTATTTT. The V gene is TRBV9, the J gene TRBJ2-3, with a weak D call TRBD1 (6 bases). V was clipped by 4 bases and J by 6 bases, with 15 bases between them. The CDR3 runs to 14 residues. The germline gives CDR1 SGDLS, CDR2 YYNGEE.

The rearrangement joins TRBV9 to TRBJ1-4, with 9 bases aligning to TRBD1. J lost 5 bases, V lost 4 bases, and 6 bases had no gene match. The germline CDR1 and CDR2 sequences are SGDLS and YYNGEE. This CDR3 is built from 15 residues. The CDR3 protein is CASSPMGQGNEKLFF. The CDR3 nucleotides read TGTGCCAGCAGCCCCATGGGACAGGGCAATGAAAAACTGTTTTTT.

The chain couples TRBV18 to TRBJ2-7, with unresolved D. Trimming took off 2 bases at V and 0 bases at J, with 8 bases between the two ends. The length of the CDR3 is 14 residues. CDR1 and CDR2 (germline): KGHSH, LQKENI. CDR3 nucleotide sequence: TGTGCCAGCTCACCAGGACGGTCCTCCTACGAGCAGTACTTC. It is translated as CASSPGRSSYEQYF.

This chain joins TRBV12-3 or TRBV12-4 and TRBJ1-5, with D possibly being TRBD1 (5 bases). Trimming cost V 5 bases and J 6 bases, with 11 bases left between them. The CDR3 has 13 residues. The CDR3 loop is CASSQGTGQPQHF. CDR3 bases: TGTGCCAGCAGTCAGGGCACGGGTCAGCCCCAGCATTTT.